The 18 T cell receptor beta chains below were found in one sample sequenced in a study of molecular identifiers for immune sequencing clone quantification. TCRdb processed the PCR reads anew with MiXCR; each CDR3 protein has one entry. The table shows 80,000 to 100,000 distinct CDR3 sequences, with approximately 24% occurring only once. Input material: naive CD8+ T cells from blood, with Jurkat cell RNA spiked in. Described subset: FACS-sorted CD8+CD4-CCR7+CD45RA+ naive T cells. Receptor source: a human donor in good health. Some libraries in this study had Jurkat cell RNA spiked in.

This clonotype was observed at least ten times. The chain employs TRBV20-1 and TRBJ2-7; 10 nucleotides align to TRBD1. Trimming at V came to 6 bases and at J to 2 bases, leaving 10 bases not matched to a gene. The CDR3 extends over 15 amino acids. Germline V gene lookup returns CDR1 DFQATT and CDR2 SNEGSKA (reference sequence). The CDR3: CSAVGTGAVPYEQYF. The CDR3 DNA reads TGCAGTGCGGTCGGGACAGGGGCCGTCCCCTACGAGCAGTACTTC.

The sample holds a few counts of this clonotype. The rearrangement joins TRBV9 to TRBJ2-1, with D perhaps matching TRBD1 or TRBD2 (5 bases each). The V and J ends lost 0 bases and 2 bases respectively, with 9 bases between them. This CDR3 is built from 15 residues. The V gene's germline CDR1 is SGDLS and CDR2 YYNGEE. The CDR3, as DNA: TGTGCCAGCAGCGTAGGGGGGACCACCTACAATGAGCAGTTCTTC. It is translated as CASSVGGTTYNEQFF.

J is TRBJ2-3 and V is TRBV12-3 or TRBV12-4; D gene unclear. Trimming removed 8 bases at V and 0 bases at J, with 15 bases between. The CDR3 extends over 15 amino acids. The CDR3 here is CASADAWSSTDTQYF. The DNA for the CDR3 is TGTGCCAGCGCAGACGCCTGGTCTAGCACAGATACGCAGTATTTT.

This clonotype has at least ten counts. The J gene is TRBJ1-5, the V gene TRBV7-2; no clear D. CDR3 length: 13 amino acids. Germline V gene lookup returns CDR1 SGHTA and CDR2 FQGNSA. Trimming took off 2 bases at V and 5 bases at J, with 7 bases between the two ends. Here the CDR3 DNA reads TGTGCCAGCAGCTTAACGGGGTATCAGCCCCAGCATTTT. It yields the protein CASSLTGYQPQHF.

Notes on this clonotype: The conserved final phenylalanine or tryptophan is absent from the CDR3, which likely points to a read error. No DNA is shown, since the ends of the CDR3 on it are uncertain; the CDR3 is the one TCRdb lists. This sequence joins TRBV6-5 and TRBJ2-2. The CDR3 spans 14 residues, counting both ends. Germline V gene sequence: CDR1 MNHEY, CDR2 SVGAGI. The CDR3: CASSYLTCTVELLV.

On this clonotype: Being one base from a much bigger clone, this may be a read error. CDR3 in DNA: TGTGCCAGCAGCTTAGGGACAGCCAAGCAGTACTTC. Its protein product is CASSLGTAKQYF. This chain connects TRBV7-9 to TRBJ2-7; D might be TRBD1 (6 bases). Germline V lookup: CDR1 SEHNR, CDR2 FQNEAQ (reference sequence). V lost 1 base and J lost 8, with 9 bases in between. The CDR3 is 12 residues long.

This clonotype was recorded at least ten times. The chain joins TRBV6-6 to TRBJ2-5, with 12 bases matching TRBD2. The V segment lost 6 bases and the J segment 1 base; nucleotides outside the gene matches: 6. The CDR3 consists of 16 residues. CDR1 and CDR2 (germline): MNHNY, SVGAGI (reference sequence). The CDR3 protein is CASSYGTSGFQETQYF. The CDR3 DNA reads as TGTGCCAGCAGCTATGGGACTAGCGGGTTCCAAGAGACCCAGTACTTC.

The chain combines TRBV6-2 or TRBV6-3 with TRBJ1-5; a weak D match, TRBD1 (5 bases). This CDR3 is built from 14 residues. CDR1 is MNHEY and CDR2 is SVGEGT in the germline V gene. V dropped 6 bases and J dropped 1 base, with 10 bases sitting between them. CDR3 sequence (DNA): TGTGCCAGCAGGGCGGCAGGGAGCAATCAGCCCCAGCATTTT. Its translation: CASRAAGSNQPQHF.

This clonotype was seen only a few times. The chain employs TRBV6-2 or TRBV6-3 and TRBJ2-5; 10 bases line up with TRBD2. The CDR3 is made up of 14 amino acids. Germline CDR1 is MNHEY and CDR2 is SVGEGT. V shed 7 bases and J 3 bases; nucleotides not matched to a gene: 5. The CDR3 DNA reads TGTGCCAGCAAACTAGCGGGGCGGGAAGAGACCCAGTACTTC. Translating gives CASKLAGREETQYF.

This clonotype came up many times. This chain links TRBV5-1 with TRBJ1-1, with 12 nucleotides matching TRBD1. This CDR3 is built from 16 residues. CDR1 is SGHRS and CDR2 is YFSETQ in the germline V gene. Losses at the gene ends were 4 bases for V and 5 bases for J; bases not matched to a gene: 9. Here the CDR3 DNA reads TGCGCCAGCAGCCCTGGGACAGGGGGCTTGGGGACTGAAGCTTTCTTT. Protein product: CASSPGTGGLGTEAFF.

Concerning this clonotype itself: This may be a read error: a much more frequent sequence differs by one nucleotide. The J gene is TRBJ2-5, the V gene TRBV10-1, with D perhaps TRBD2 (5 bases). The CDR3 covers 14 residues. CDR1 is WNHNN, CDR2 SYGVQD, per germline (reference sequence). The V gene lost 0 bases and the J gene lost 5 bases, with 10 bases spanning the gap. The CDR3 sequence is CASSESHGVETQYF. The DNA of the CDR3 is TGCGCCAGCAGTGAGTCTCACGGGGTGGAGACCCAGTACTTC.

With regard to this clonotype: This could be a read error, since a much larger clone is one nucleotide away. The V and J genes are TRBV5-6 and TRBJ2-7; D gene ambiguous. The CDR3 runs to 13 residues. Germline V lookup: CDR1 SGHDT, CDR2 YYEEEE. Deletions cut 1 base from V and 2 bases from J, with 7 bases between. The CDR3 DNA follows: TGTGCCAGCAGCTTGTACTGGGCCTACGAGCAGTACTTC. Translating gives CASSLYWAYEQYF. The full variable domain, rest sourced from reference TRBV5-6 and TRBJ2-7, is DAGVTQSPTHLIKTRGQQVTLRCSPKSGHDTVSWYQQALGQGPQFIFQYYEEEERQRGNFPDRFSGHQFPNYSSELNVNALLLGDSALYLCASSLYWAYEQYFGPGTRLTVT.

This clonotype was counted only a few times. This could be a read error, since a much larger clone is one nucleotide away. The V and J genes are TRBV5-6 and TRBJ2-4; D unclear. The germline CDR1 and CDR2 sequences are SGHDT and YYEEEE. Deletions cut 3 bases from V and 8 bases from J, with 18 bases between. This CDR3 has 15 residues. DNA of the CDR3: TGTGCCAGCAGCTCAGCGCGCAGTAGCCAGGACATTCAGTACTTC. Translation: CASSSARSSQDIQYF.

This chain links TRBV19 with TRBJ2-1; no clear D. Per the germline V gene, CDR1 is LNHDA and CDR2 is SQIVND (reference sequence). There are 13 residues in the CDR3. The V gene lost 3 bases and the J gene lost 6 bases, with 9 bases spanning the gap. In DNA, the CDR3 is TGTGCCAGTAGTATCAGTGTAGGCAATGAGCAGTTCTTC. As protein: CASSISVGNEQFF.

This clonotype was seen repeatedly, ten times or more. This chain joins TRBV24-1 and TRBJ2-2, with 11 positions matching TRBD2. This CDR3 is built from 16 residues. Germline CDR1 reads KGHDR; CDR2 reads SFDVKD. V shed 12 bases and J 8 bases; nucleotides not matched to a gene: 16. CDR3 in amino acids: CASEKRTSGRGGELFF. The CDR3 DNA reads TGTGCCTCCGAAAAACGGACTAGCGGGCGAGGAGGGGAGCTGTTTTTT.

The chain carries TRBV20-1 and TRBJ2-1, with a tentative D call TRBD2 (6 bases). The V and J ends lost 0 bases and 5 bases respectively, with 17 bases between them. The CDR3 length is 16 residues. The germline V gene has CDR1 DFQATT and CDR2 SNEGSKA (reference sequence). The CDR3 nucleotides are TGCAGTGCTAGAGATCGGGGGTTGGGACCTAACAATGAGCAGTTCTTC. As protein: CSARDRGLGPNNEQFF.

This chain uses TRBV19 with TRBJ2-1, with D perhaps being TRBD1 or TRBD2 (5 bases each). Per germline, CDR1 LNHDA and CDR2 SQIVND (reference sequence). The CDR3 is made up of 13 amino acids. V was clipped by 3 bases and J by 7 bases, with 10 bases between them. CDR3 bases: TGTGCCAGTAGTATTGGGACCACGAATGAGCAGTTCTTC. It is translated as CASSIGTTNEQFF.

The V call is TRBV5-1, the J call TRBJ2-1; D may match TRBD1 or TRBD2 (5 bases each). CDR1 SGHRS and CDR2 YFSETQ come from the germline V gene. The CDR3 is made up of 13 amino acids. Between the trimmed V and J ends, which lost 0 bases and 9 bases, there was a span of 10 bases. The CDR3 region is CASSLAGAVEQFF. CDR3 DNA: TGCGCCAGCAGCTTGGCCGGGGCGGTTGAGCAGTTCTTC.